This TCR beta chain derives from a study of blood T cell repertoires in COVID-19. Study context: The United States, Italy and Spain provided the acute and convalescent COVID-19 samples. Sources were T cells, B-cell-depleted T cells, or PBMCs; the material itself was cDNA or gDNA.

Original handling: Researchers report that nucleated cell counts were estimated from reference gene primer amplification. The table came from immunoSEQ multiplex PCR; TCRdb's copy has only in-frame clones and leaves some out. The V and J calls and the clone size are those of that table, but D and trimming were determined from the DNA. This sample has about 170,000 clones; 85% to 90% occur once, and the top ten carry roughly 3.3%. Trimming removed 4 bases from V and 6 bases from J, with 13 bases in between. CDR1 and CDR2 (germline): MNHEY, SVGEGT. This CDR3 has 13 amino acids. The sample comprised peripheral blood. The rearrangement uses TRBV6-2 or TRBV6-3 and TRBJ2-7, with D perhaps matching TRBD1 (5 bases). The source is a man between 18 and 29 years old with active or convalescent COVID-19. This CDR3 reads CASSSDSWSEQYF. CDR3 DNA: TGTGCCAGCAGTTCTGACAGCTGGTCCGAGCAGTACTTC.